Listed below are T cell receptor beta chains from one sample, sequenced in a study of cytomegalovirus exposure and HLA in healthy donors. Some clones are missing from TCRdb's copy, which holds only in-frame ones; the method was immunoSEQ multiplex PCR. The top ten clones hold around 0.78% of a sample with tens of thousands of clones, 95% to 98% of them seen once. The sample taken for sequencing was PBMCs. These receptors originate from a man aged 18 to 30 in good health and CMV-seronegative. Both conserved end residues are part of each CDR3. The D gene is left open where the match is weak.

j_call v_call d_call cdr3_aa
TRBJ2-3 TRBV5-1 - CASSPTWADTQYF
TRBJ1-5 TRBV7-2 - CASREEGKGQPQHF
TRBJ1-4 TRBV19 - CASSIVGATNEKLFF
TRBJ2-1 TRBV9 TRBD2 CASSPGLAGVSEQFF
TRBJ2-1 TRBV12-5 - CASGLVTRGLLRPVVNEQFF
TRBJ2-1 TRBV5-6 TRBD1 CASSPGTGEYNEQFF
TRBJ2-2 TRBV7-8 TRBD2 CASSPYPLAGGNTGELFF
TRBJ2-7 TRBV6-1 TRBD2 CASSDGLAYEQYF
TRBJ2-2 TRBV10-3 TRBD2 CAISDLAGVATGELFF
TRBJ2-3 TRBV9 - CASSAFGLTDTQYF
TRBJ2-3 TRBV10-1 TRBD2 CASSESGTSGTDTQYF
TRBJ1-1 TRBV19 - CASSIVDSGYTEAFF
TRBJ1-5 TRBV5-6 - CASSWGGDGLDQPQHF
TRBJ2-1 TRBV7-3 TRBD2 CASSEGLAGEQFF
TRBJ2-1 TRBV7-2 TRBD2 CASRTGGGSPYNEQFF
TRBJ1-2 TRBV10-1 - CASSSTVDYGYTF
TRBJ2-5 TRBV28 - CASSSAGRQKETQYF